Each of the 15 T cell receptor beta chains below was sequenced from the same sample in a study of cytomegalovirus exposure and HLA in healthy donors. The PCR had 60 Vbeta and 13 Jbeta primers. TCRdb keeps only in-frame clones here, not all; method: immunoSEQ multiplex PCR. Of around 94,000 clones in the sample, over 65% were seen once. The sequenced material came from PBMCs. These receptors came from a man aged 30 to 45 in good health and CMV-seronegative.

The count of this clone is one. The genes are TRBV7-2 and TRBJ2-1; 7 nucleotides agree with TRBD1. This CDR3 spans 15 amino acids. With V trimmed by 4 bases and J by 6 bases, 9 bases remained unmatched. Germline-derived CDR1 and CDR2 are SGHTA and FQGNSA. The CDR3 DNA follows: TGTGCCAGCAGCTCGGGACAGACGAATATCAATGAGCAGTTCTTC. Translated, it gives CASSSGQTNINEQFF.

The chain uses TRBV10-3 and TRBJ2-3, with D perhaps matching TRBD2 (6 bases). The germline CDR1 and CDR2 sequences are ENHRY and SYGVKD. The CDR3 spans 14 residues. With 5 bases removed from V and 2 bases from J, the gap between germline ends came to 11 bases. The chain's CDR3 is CAISQGTATDTQYF. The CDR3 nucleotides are TGTGCCATCAGTCAAGGGACTGCCACAGATACGCAGTATTTT.

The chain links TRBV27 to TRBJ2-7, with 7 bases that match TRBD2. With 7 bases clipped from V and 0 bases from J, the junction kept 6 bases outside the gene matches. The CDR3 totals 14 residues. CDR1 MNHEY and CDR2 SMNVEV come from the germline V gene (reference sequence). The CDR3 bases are TGTGCCAGCAACCCGAGCGGGGTCTCCTACGAGCAGTACTTC. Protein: CASNPSGVSYEQYF.

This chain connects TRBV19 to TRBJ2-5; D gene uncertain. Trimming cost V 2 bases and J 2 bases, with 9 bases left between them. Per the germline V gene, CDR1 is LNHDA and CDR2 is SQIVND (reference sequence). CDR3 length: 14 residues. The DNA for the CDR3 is TGTGCCAGTAGTATAAGGCGGAAGCAAGAGACCCAGTACTTC. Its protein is CASSIRRKQETQYF. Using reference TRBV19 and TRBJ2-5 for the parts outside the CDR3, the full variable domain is DGGITQSPKYLFRKEGQNVTLSCEQNLNHDAMYWYRQDPGQGLRLIYYSQIVNDFQKGDIAEGYSVSREKKESFPLTVTSAQKNPTAFYLCASSIRRKQETQYFGPGTRLLVL.

In DNA form, the CDR3 reads TGTGCCAGGAGACAAACAGGGACCTACGAGCAGTACTTC. This gives the protein CARRQTGTYEQYF. The J gene is TRBJ2-7, the V gene TRBV5-8; D is perhaps TRBD1 (6 bases). This CDR3 region has 13 residues. Trimming removed 8 bases from V and 2 bases from J, with 14 bases in between. Germline V CDR1 and CDR2: SGHTS, YDEGEE.

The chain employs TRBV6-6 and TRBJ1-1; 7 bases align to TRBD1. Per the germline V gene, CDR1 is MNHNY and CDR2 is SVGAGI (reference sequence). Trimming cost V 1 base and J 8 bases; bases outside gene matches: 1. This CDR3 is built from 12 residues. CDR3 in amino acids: CASSYYRGEAFF. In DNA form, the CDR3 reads TGTGCCAGCAGTTACTACAGGGGAGAAGCTTTCTTT.

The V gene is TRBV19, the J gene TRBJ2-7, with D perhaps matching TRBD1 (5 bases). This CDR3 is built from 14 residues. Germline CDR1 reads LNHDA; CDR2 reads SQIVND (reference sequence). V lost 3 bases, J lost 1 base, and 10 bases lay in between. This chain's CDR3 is CASSITGPSYEQYF. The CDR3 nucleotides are TGTGCCAGTAGTATCACAGGACCTTCCTACGAGCAGTACTTC.

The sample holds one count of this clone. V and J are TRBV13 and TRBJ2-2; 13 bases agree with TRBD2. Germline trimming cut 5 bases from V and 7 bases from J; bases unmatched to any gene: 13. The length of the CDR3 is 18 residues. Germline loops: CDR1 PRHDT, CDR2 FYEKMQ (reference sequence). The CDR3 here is CASSPKRTSGRSGGELFF. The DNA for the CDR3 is TGTGCCAGCAGCCCAAAACGGACTAGCGGGAGATCGGGCGGGGAGCTGTTTTTT.

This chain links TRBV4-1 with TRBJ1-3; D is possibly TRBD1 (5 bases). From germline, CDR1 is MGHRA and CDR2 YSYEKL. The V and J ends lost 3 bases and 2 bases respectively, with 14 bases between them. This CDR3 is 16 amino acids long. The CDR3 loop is CASSHLGGGAGNTIYF. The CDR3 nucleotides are TGCGCCAGCAGCCACCTCGGAGGAGGGGCTGGAAACACCATATATTTT.

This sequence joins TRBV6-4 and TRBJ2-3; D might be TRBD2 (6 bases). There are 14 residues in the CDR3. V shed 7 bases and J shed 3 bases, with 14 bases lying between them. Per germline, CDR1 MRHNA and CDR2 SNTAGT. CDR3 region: CASKWDGGTDTQYF. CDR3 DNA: TGTGCCAGCAAGTGGGACGGGGGTACAGATACGCAGTATTTT.

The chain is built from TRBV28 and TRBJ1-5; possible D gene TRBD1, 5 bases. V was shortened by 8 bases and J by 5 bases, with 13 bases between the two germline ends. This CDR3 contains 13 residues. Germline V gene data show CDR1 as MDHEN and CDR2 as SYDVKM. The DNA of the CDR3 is TGTGCCAGCGGGCAGGGTGTTCATCAGCCCCAGCATTTT. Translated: CASGQGVHQPQHF.

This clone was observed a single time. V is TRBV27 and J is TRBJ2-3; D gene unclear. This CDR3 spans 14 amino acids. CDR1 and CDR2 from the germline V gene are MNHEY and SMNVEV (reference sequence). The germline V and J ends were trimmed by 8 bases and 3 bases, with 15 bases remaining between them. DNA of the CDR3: TGTGCCAGCGCGTCTGACTGGGTGACAGATACGCAGTATTTT. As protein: CASASDWVTDTQYF.

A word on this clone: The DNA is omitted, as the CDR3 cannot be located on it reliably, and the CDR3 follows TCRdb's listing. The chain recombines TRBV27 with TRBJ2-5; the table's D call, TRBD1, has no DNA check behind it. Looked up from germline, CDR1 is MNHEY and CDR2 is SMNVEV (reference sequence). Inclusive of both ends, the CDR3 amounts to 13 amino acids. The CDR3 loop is CASSSSDRETQYF.

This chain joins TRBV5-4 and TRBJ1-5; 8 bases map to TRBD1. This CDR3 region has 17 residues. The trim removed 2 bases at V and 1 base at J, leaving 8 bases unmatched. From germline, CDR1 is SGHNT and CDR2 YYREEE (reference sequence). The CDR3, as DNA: TGTGCCAGCAGCTTTGAGACTTGGACAGGGAGCAATCAGCCCCAGCATTTT. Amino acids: CASSFETWTGSNQPQHF.

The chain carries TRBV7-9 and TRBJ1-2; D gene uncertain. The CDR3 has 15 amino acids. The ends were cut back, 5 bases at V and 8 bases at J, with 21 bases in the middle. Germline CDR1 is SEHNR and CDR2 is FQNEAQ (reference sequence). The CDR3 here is CASSPPWQVDEGYTF. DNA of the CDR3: TGTGCCAGCAGCCCCCCTTGGCAGGTCGATGAGGGCTACACCTTC.